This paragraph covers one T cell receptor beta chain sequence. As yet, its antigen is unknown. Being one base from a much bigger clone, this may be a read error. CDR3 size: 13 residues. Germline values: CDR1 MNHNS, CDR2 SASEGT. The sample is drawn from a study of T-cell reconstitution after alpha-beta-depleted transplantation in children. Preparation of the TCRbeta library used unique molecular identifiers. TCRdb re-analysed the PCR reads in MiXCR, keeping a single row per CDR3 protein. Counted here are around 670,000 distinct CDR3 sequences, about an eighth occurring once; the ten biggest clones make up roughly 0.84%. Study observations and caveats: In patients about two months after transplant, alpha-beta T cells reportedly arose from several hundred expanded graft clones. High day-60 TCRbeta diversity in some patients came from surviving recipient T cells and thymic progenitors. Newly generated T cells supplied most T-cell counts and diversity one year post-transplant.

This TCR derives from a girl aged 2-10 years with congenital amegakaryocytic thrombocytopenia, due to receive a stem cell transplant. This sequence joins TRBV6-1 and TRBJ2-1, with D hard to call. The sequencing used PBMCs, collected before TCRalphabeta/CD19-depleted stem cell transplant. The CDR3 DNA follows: TGTGCCAGCAGTGTAGCTATTAACAATGAGCAGCTCTTC. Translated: CASSVAINNEQLF.